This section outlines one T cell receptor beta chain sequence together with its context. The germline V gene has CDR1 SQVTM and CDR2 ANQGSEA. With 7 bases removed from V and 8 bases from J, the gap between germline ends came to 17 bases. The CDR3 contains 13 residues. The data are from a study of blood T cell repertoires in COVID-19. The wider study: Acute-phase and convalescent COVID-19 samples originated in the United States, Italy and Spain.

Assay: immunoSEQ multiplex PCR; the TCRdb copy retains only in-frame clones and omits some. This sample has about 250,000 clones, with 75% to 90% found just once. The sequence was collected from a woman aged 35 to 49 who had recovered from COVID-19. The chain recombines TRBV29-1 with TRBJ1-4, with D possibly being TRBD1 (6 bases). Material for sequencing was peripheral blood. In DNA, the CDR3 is TGCAGCGCCCGGGACACTACCGGCGAAAAACTGTTTTTT. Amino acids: CSARDTTGEKLFF.